This record looks at one T cell receptor (beta chain) sequence and its context. The sample comes from a study of blood T cell repertoires in COVID-19. Whole-study context: Acute-phase and convalescent COVID-19 samples originated in the United States, Italy and Spain. The analysed material was cDNA or gDNA that came from T cells, B-cell-depleted T cells, or PBMCs.

V lost 6 bases, J lost 3 bases, and 18 bases lay in between. Germline V gene sequence: CDR1 SGHTA, CDR2 FQGNSA. CDR3 length: 16 residues. As processed by the authors: The assay estimated nucleated cells by amplifying reference gene primers. This table comes from immunoSEQ multiplex PCR, and its TCRdb copy is limited to in-frame clones, with some not included. That table supplies the V and J calls and clone size; D and trimming were determined from the DNA. The table has about 300,000 clones, about 87% seen once. The origin of this receptor is a woman in her twenties or thirties who had recovered from COVID-19. The V and J genes are TRBV7-2 and TRBJ2-1, with a tentative D call TRBD2 (5 bases). Sequenced material: peripheral blood. The CDR3 loop reads CASSQRAGSVYNEQFF. The CDR3 DNA sequence: TGTGCCAGCAGTCAGCGCGCGGGTAGCGTCTACAATGAGCAGTTCTTC.